Following are 21 T cell receptor beta chains from one sample sequenced in a study of technical replicates of blood from four donors. Measured with immunoSEQ multiplex PCR; TCRdb has only the in-frame clones, and not every one. The data contain about 90,000 clones, roughly 93% of them singletons. Sequences were obtained from T cells isolated from PBMCs. The receptor set was obtained from a human donor in good health.

V usage is TRBV4-1 and J usage is TRBJ2-1; 11 nucleotides match TRBD2. CDR1 is MGHRA, CDR2 YSYEKL, per germline. The CDR3 spans 17 residues. Trimming took 4 bases from V and 0 from J; bases not matched to a gene: 5. DNA for the CDR3: TGCGCCAGCAGCCGCCAGACTAGCGGGGCCTCCTACAATGAGCAGTTCTTC. The encoded protein is CASSRQTSGASYNEQFF.

This sequence joins TRBV29-1 and TRBJ1-2; 7 positions agree with TRBD1. The germline V gene encodes CDR1 SQVTM and CDR2 ANQGSEA. Trimming took 7 bases from V and 0 from J; bases not matched to a gene: 11. CDR3 length equals 15 residues. CDR3 bases: TGCAGCGCTTTACCCGGGGACAGAACTAACTATGGCTACACCTTC. Amino acid sequence: CSALPGDRTNYGYTF.

This chain uses TRBV5-4 with TRBJ1-6; possibly TRBD1 for D (6 bases). The CDR3 consists of 16 residues. Trimming took off 3 bases at V and 0 bases at J, with 10 bases between the two ends. Germline-derived CDR1 and CDR2 are SGHNT and YYREEE (reference sequence). CDR3 coding DNA: TGTGCCAGCAGCTCTACAGGGCCCTCCTATAATTCACCCCTCCACTTT. The encoded protein is CASSSTGPSYNSPLHF.

This clone was seen once. CDR3 protein: CASSVFRQPTDTQYF. The CDR3, as DNA: TGTGCCAGCAGCGTATTTCGACAACCCACAGATACGCAGTATTTT. This chain uses TRBV9 with TRBJ2-3, with D unresolved. Per the germline V gene, CDR1 is SGDLS and CDR2 is YYNGEE. CDR3 length: 15 amino acids. V gave up 1 base and J gave up 2 bases, with 11 bases separating them.

This clone was picked up one time. CDR3 coding DNA: TGTGCCAGCAGTTTTGATCCGGGACAGTCTCTCTCCTACAATGAGCAGTTCTTC. Translation: CASSFDPGQSLSYNEQFF. The chain links TRBV28 to TRBJ2-1; TRBD1 matches 7 bases. CDR3 length: 18 amino acids. From germline, CDR1 is MDHEN and CDR2 SYDVKM. V lost 3 bases to trimming and J lost 0 bases; unmatched junction nucleotides: 11.

The rearrangement joins TRBV18 to TRBJ1-4; D unclear. Per the germline V gene, CDR1 is KGHSH and CDR2 is LQKENI. This CDR3 spans 14 amino acids. Trimming left V 2 bases short and J 5 bases short, with 9 bases between. CDR3 bases: TGTGCCAGCTCACCAAGTCCAGCGAATGAAAAACTGTTTTTT. This codes for CASSPSPANEKLFF.

V is TRBV19 and J is TRBJ2-7, with a weak D call TRBD2 (6 bases). The V end was cut by 1 base, the J end by 0 bases, with 16 bases between. CDR1 LNHDA and CDR2 SQIVND come from the germline V gene (reference sequence). This CDR3 region has 17 residues. The CDR3 nucleotides read TGTGCCAGTAGTATAGGGGCCCTTATCGGGAGCTCCTACGAGCAGTACTTC. Its translation: CASSIGALIGSSYEQYF.

The J gene is TRBJ2-5, the V gene TRBV2, with 8 nucleotides matching TRBD2. The V gene end was trimmed by 8 bases and the J gene end by 1 base; junction bases not matched to a gene: 12. The CDR3 consists of 16 residues. Looked up from germline, CDR1 is SNHLY and CDR2 is FYNNEI. CDR3 DNA: TGTGCCAGCGGGGCCCCTTTGCGGGGGGCCCAAGAGACCCAGTACTTC. Its translation is CASGAPLRGAQETQYF.

This clone was seen just once. The rearrangement joins TRBV10-3 to TRBJ2-7, with D tentatively TRBD2 (5 bases). V was pared by 1 base and J by 3 bases, with 10 bases between. The V gene's germline CDR1 is ENHRY and CDR2 SYGVKD. The CDR3 is 14 amino acids. The CDR3 is CAISEWGENYEQYF. The CDR3 DNA reads as TGTGCCATCAGTGAGTGGGGAGAAAACTACGAGCAGTACTTC.

This chain uses TRBV18 with TRBJ2-5; 10 positions agree with TRBD1. This CDR3 is built from 20 residues. J lost 2 bases, V lost 3 bases, and 18 bases had no gene match. CDR1 is KGHSH and CDR2 is LQKENI in the germline V gene. DNA for the CDR3: TGTGCCAGCTCACCGACCGGGACAGGGGCCCACGTATTCATACAAGAGACCCAGTACTTC. It encodes CASSPTGTGAHVFIQETQYF.

A remark on this clone: At one end, the junction sequence differs from germline, possibly due to a read error. The CDR3 sequence is CASSQDRGVMIF. The DNA of the CDR3 is TGTGCCAGCAGCCAAGATCGGGGGGTAATGATTTTT. This chain links TRBV14 with TRBJ1-4; D may be TRBD1 (5 bases). The CDR3 length is 12 residues. Germline CDR1 reads SGHDN; CDR2 reads FVKESK. The complete variable domain, with remaining parts taken from reference TRBV14 and TRBJ1-4, reads EAGVTQFPSHSVIEKGQTVTLRCDPISGHDNLYWYRRVMGKEIKFLLHFVKESKQDESGMPNNRFLAERTGGTYSTLKVQPAELEDSGVYFCASSQDRGVMIFGSGTQLSVL.

The gene calls are TRBV10-1 and TRBJ2-1; a weak D match, TRBD2 (6 bases). The germline V and J ends were trimmed by 6 bases and 6 bases, with 15 bases remaining between them. The germline V gene has CDR1 WNHNN and CDR2 SYGVQD (reference sequence). This CDR3 comprises 14 residues. CDR3 DNA sequence: TGCGCCAGCAGCGACACCGGGACTTCCAATGAGCAGTTCTTC. It yields the protein CASSDTGTSNEQFF.

The V and J genes are TRBV2 and TRBJ2-1; TRBD2 agrees at 12 bases. CDR1 is SNHLY, CDR2 FYNNEI, per germline. This CDR3 has 15 amino acids. The V and J ends lost 6 bases and 9 bases, in that order; junction bases with no gene match: 9. Here the CDR3 DNA reads TGTGCCAGCAGGGAACTAGCGGGGGGCCATGGTGAGCAGTTCTTC. Its protein is CASRELAGGHGEQFF.

This chain uses TRBV5-8 with TRBJ1-2; D is undetermined. CDR3 length: 14 amino acids. Germline-derived CDR1 and CDR2 are SGHTS and YDEGEE. Trimming removed 2 bases at V and 0 bases at J, with 8 bases between. The CDR3 DNA reads TGTGCCAGCAGCTTATATTCGGCTAACTATGGCTACACCTTC. Translated: CASSLYSANYGYTF.

The chain combines TRBV2 with TRBJ1-4; D may be TRBD1 (6 bases). V was cut by 7 bases and J by 6 bases, with 9 bases left in between. Germline loops: CDR1 SNHLY, CDR2 FYNNEI. The CDR3 length is 12 residues. Here the CDR3 reads CASMWTDEKLFF. DNA of the CDR3: TGTGCCAGCATGTGGACAGATGAAAAACTGTTTTTT.

The chain couples TRBV5-1 to TRBJ2-5; D gene uncertain. CDR1 SGHRS and CDR2 YFSETQ come from the germline V gene. The CDR3 spans 11 residues. V was cut by 5 bases and J by 5 bases, with 7 bases left in between. The DNA for the CDR3 is TGCGCCAGCAGTGAAAGCGAGACCCAGTACTTC. Protein sequence: CASSESETQYF.

This clone has only a few counts. The genes are TRBV19 and TRBJ1-1; no firm D call. The germline V and J ends were trimmed by 3 bases and 1 base, with 6 bases remaining between them. Germline-derived CDR1 and CDR2 are LNHDA and SQIVND (reference sequence). CDR3 size: 13 residues. CDR3 sequence (DNA): TGTGCCAGTAGTATTCAGGCGAACACTGAAGCTTTCTTT. It specifies CASSIQANTEAFF.

Written as DNA, the CDR3 is TGTGCCAGCAGTTTTGCAGGGGCAGGGGGAAACACCATATATTTT. Its translation: CASSFAGAGGNTIYF. This rearrangement joins TRBV28 to TRBJ1-3; possibly TRBD1 for D (6 bases). The CDR3 length is 15 residues. The V and J ends lost 3 bases and 4 bases respectively, with 13 bases between them. CDR1 and CDR2 (germline): MDHEN, SYDVKM.

The chain links TRBV18 to TRBJ2-7, with 14 positions matching TRBD2. Germline V gives CDR1 KGHSH, CDR2 LQKENI. V lost 3 bases, J lost 6 bases, and 4 bases stayed unmatched. The CDR3 contains 15 residues. The CDR3 sequence: CASSPSGLAGGEQYF. CDR3 coding DNA: TGTGCCAGCTCACCCTCCGGACTAGCGGGAGGCGAGCAGTACTTC.

The V and J genes are TRBV18 and TRBJ2-4; 10 bases fit TRBD2. This CDR3 contains 19 residues. The V gene end was trimmed by 3 bases and the J gene end by 0 bases; junction bases not matched to a gene: 11. The germline gives CDR1 KGHSH, CDR2 LQKENI. CDR3 DNA sequence: TGTGCCAGCTCACCGGTGGGACTAGCGATCGTGGGAGCCAAAAACATTCAGTACTTC. This codes for CASSPVGLAIVGAKNIQYF.

CDR3 sequence (DNA): TGTGCCAGCATTTGGGAACAGGGGGTCACTGAAGCTTTCTTT. This codes for CASIWEQGVTEAFF. This rearrangement joins TRBV6-1 to TRBJ1-1, with 8 positions matching TRBD1. This CDR3 comprises 14 residues. Trimming at V came to 7 bases and at J to 4 bases, leaving 8 bases not matched to a gene. Per germline, CDR1 MNHNS and CDR2 SASEGT.